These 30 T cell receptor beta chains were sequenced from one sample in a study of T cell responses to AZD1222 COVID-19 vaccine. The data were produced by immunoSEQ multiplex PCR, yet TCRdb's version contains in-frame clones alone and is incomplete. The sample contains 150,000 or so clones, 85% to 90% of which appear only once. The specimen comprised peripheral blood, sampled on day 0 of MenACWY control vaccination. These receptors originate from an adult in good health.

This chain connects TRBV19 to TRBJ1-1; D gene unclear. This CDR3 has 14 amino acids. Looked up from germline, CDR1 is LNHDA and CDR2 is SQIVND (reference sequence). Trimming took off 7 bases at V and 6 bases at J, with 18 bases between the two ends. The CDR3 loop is CASTHPARGAEAFF. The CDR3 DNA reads TGTGCCAGTACCCATCCCGCGCGGGGAGCTGAAGCTTTCTTT. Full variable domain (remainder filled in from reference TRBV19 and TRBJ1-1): DGGITQSPKYLFRKEGQNVTLSCEQNLNHDAMYWYRQDPGQGLRLIYYSQIVNDFQKGDIAEGYSVSREKKESFPLTVTSAQKNPTAFYLCASTHPARGAEAFFGQGTRLTVV.

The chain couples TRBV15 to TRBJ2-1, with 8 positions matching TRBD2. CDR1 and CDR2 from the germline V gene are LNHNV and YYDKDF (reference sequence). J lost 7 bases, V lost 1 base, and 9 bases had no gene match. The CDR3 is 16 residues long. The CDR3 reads CATSRGTGAGVNEQFF. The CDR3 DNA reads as TGTGCCACCAGCAGAGGTACGGGAGCGGGGGTTAATGAGCAGTTCTTC.

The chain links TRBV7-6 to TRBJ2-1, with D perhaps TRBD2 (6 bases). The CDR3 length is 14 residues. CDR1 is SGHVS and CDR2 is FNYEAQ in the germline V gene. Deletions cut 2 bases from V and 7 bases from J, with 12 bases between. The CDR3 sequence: CASSLRVEGNEQFF. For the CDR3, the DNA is TGTGCCAGCAGCTTACGGGTGGAGGGGAATGAGCAGTTCTTC.

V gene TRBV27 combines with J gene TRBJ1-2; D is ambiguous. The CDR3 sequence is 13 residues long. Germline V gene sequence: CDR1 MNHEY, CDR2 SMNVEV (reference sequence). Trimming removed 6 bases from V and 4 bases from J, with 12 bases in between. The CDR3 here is CASSLGLTYGYTF. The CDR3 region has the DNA TGTGCCAGCAGCCTGGGCCTGACCTATGGCTACACCTTC.

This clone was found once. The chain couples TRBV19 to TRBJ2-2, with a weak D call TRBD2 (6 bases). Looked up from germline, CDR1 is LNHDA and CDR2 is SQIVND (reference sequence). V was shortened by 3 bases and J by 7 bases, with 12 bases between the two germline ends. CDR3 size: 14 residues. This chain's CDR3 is CASSIRRGLGELFF. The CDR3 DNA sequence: TGTGCCAGTAGTATTAGAAGGGGACTCGGGGAGCTGTTTTTT.

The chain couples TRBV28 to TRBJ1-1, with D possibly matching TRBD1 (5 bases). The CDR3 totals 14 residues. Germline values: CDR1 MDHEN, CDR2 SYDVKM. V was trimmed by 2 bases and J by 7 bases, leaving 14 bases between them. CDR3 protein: CASSLGVGRGEAFF. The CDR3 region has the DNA TGTGCCAGCAGTTTAGGGGTAGGTAGGGGTGAAGCTTTCTTT.

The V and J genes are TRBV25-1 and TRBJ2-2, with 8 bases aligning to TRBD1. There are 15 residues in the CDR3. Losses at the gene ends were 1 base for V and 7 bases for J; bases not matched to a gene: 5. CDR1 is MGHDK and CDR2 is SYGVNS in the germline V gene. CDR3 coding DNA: TGTGCCAGCAGTGAATTAGGACAGGGAGACGGGGAGCTGTTTTTT. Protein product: CASSELGQGDGELFF.

Here the CDR3 reads CASSFSPGTDTQYF. In DNA, the CDR3 is TGTGCCAGCAGTTTTTCCCCGGGTACAGATACGCAGTATTTT. The J gene is TRBJ2-3, the V gene TRBV11-1; D ambiguous. The CDR3 sequence is 14 residues long. Germline V gives CDR1 SGHAT, CDR2 FQDESV (reference sequence). Trimming shortened V by 6 bases and J by 3 bases, and 13 bases separated the two germline ends.

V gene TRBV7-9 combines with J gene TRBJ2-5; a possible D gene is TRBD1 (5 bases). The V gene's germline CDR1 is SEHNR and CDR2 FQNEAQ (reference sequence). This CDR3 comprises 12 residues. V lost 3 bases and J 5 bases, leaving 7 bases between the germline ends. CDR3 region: CASSLGRETQYF. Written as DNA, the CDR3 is TGTGCCAGCAGCTTGGGGCGGGAGACCCAGTACTTC.

Here the CDR3 reads CASSVGLAGGSSYNEQFF. CDR3 nucleotides: TGTGCCAGTTCCGTCGGACTAGCGGGGGGGAGCTCCTACAATGAGCAGTTCTTC. V usage is TRBV3-1 (or the pseudogene TRBV3-2) and J usage is TRBJ2-1; TRBD2 aligns across 15 bases. Trimming took 9 bases from V and 0 from J; bases not matched to a gene: 9. CDR3 length: 18 amino acids. Germline CDR1 is LGHDT and CDR2 is YNNKEL (reference sequence).

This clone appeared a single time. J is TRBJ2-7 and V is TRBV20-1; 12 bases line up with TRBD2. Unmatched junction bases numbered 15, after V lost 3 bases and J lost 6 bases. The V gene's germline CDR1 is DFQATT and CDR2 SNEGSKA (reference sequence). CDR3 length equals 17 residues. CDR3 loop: CSASSVASGRALPEQYF. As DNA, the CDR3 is TGCAGTGCTAGTTCGGTAGCTAGCGGGAGGGCCTTACCCGAGCAGTACTTC.

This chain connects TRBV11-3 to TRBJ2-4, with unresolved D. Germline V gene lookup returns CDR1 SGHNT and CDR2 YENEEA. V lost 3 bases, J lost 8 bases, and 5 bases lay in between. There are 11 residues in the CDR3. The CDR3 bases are TGTGCCAGCAGCTTTTCCGACATTCAGTACTTC. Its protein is CASSFSDIQYF.

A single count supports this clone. The CDR3 nucleotides are TGTGCCAGCAGCTCGGGGACGCGGGCCACAGATACGCAGTATTTT. Its translation is CASSSGTRATDTQYF. The V and J genes are TRBV13 and TRBJ2-3; D tentatively fits TRBD1 or TRBD2 (5 bases each). Germline CDR1 is PRHDT and CDR2 is FYEKMQ (reference sequence). CDR3 size: 15 residues. V was clipped by 4 bases and J by 2 bases, with 13 bases between them.

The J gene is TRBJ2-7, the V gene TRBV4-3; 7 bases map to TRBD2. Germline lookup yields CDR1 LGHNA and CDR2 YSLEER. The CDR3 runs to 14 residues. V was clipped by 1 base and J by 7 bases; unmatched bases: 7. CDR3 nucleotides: TGCGCCAGCAGCCAAGGGGCGGGAGAGGGAGAGCAGTACTTC. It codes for CASSQGAGEGEQYF.

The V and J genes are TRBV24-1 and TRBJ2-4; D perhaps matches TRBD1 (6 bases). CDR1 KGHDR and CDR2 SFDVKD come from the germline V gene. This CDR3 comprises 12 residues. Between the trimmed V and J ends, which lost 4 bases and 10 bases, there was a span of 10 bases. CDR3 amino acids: CATSERGQIQYF. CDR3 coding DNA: TGTGCCACCAGTGAACGCGGACAGATTCAGTACTTC.

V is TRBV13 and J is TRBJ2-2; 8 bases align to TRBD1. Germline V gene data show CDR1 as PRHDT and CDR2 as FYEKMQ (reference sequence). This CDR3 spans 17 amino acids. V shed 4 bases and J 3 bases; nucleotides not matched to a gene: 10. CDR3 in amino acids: CASSSPTGDRHTGELFF. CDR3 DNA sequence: TGTGCCAGCAGCTCCCCTACCGGGGACAGGCACACCGGGGAGCTGTTTTTT.

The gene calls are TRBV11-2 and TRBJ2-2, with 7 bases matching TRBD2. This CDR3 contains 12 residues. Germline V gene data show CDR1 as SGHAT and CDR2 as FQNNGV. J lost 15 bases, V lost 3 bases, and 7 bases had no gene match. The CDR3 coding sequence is TGTGCCAGCAGCTTCATCGGGGGGAAGGTGTTTTTT. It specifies CASSFIGGKVFF.

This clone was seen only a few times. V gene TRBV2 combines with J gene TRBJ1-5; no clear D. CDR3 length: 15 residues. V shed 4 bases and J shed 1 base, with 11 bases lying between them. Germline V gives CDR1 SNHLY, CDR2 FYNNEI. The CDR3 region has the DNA TGTGCCAGCAGTGGATCAAGGGCGAGCAATCAGCCCCAGCATTTT. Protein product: CASSGSRASNQPQHF. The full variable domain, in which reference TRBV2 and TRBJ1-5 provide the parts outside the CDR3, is EPEVTQTPSHQVTQMGQEVILRCVPISNHLYFYWYRQILGQKVEFLVSFYNNEISEKSEIFDDQFSVERPDGSNFTLKIRSTKLEDSAMYFCASSGSRASNQPQHFGDGTRLSIL.

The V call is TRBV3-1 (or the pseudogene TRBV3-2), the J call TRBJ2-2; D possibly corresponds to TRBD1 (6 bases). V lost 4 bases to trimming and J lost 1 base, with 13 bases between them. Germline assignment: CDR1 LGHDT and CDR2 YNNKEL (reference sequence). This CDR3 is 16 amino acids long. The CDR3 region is CASSRTPGQNTGELFF. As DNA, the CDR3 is TGTGCCAGCAGCCGTACACCGGGACAGAACACCGGGGAGCTGTTTTTT.

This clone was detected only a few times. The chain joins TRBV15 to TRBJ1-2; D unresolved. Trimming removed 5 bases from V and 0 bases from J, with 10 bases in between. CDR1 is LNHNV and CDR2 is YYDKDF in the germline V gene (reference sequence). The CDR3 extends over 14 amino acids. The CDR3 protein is CATSGHTTNYGYTF. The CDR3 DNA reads TGTGCCACCAGCGGCCACACGACTAACTATGGCTACACCTTC. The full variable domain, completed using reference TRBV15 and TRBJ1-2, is DAMVIQNPRYQVTQFGKPVTLSCSQTLNHNVMYWYQQKSSQAPKLLFHYYDKDFNNEADTPDNFQSRRPNTSFCFLDIRSPGLGDTAMYLCATSGHTTNYGYTFGSGTRLTVV.

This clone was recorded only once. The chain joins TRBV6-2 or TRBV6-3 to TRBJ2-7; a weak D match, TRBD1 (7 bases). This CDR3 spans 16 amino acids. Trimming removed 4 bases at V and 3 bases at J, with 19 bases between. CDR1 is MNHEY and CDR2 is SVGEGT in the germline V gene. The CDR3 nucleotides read TGTGCCAGCAGTTCAGTCGCCCAGGGGGAGGACTACGAGCAGTACGTC. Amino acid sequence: CASSSVAQGEDYEQYV.

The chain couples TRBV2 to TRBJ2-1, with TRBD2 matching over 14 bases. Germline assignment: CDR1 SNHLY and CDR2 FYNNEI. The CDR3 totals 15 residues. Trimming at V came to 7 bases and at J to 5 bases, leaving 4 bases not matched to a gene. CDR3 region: CASTPGLAGDNEQFF. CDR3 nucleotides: TGTGCCAGCACCCCGGGACTAGCGGGGGACAATGAGCAGTTCTTC.

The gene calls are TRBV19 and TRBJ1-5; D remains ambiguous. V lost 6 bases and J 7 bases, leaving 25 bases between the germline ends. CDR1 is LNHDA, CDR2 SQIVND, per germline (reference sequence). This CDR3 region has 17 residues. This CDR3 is CASRPPRRWSRRQPQHF. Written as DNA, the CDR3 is TGTGCCAGTAGACCCCCTAGGCGATGGTCCAGACGCCAGCCCCAGCATTTT.

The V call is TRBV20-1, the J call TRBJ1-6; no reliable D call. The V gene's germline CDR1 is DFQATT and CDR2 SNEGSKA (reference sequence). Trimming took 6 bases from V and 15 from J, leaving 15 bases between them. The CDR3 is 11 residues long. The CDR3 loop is CSALGPAGLHF. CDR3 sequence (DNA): TGCAGTGCCCTCGGCCCGGCGGGCCTCCACTTT.

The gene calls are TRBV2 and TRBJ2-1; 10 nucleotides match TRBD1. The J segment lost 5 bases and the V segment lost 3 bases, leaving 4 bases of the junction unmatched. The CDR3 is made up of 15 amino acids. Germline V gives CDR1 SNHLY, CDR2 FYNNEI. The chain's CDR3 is CASSEGTGVNNEQFF. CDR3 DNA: TGTGCCAGCAGTGAGGGGACAGGGGTGAACAATGAGCAGTTCTTC.

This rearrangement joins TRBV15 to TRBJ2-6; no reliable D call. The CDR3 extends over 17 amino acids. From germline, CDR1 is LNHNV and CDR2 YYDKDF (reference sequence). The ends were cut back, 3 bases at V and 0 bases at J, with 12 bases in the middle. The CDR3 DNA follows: TGTGCCACCAGCAGGCTTAAAGACCTCTCTGGGGCCAACGTCCTGACTTTC. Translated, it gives CATSRLKDLSGANVLTF.

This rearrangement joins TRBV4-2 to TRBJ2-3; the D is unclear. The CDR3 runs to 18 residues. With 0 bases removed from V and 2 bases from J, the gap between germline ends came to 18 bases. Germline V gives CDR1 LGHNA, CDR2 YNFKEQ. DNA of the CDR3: TGTGCCAGCAGCCAAGATAGAGAGAGGCCCCCTGTCACAGATACGCAGTATTTT. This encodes CASSQDRERPPVTDTQYF.

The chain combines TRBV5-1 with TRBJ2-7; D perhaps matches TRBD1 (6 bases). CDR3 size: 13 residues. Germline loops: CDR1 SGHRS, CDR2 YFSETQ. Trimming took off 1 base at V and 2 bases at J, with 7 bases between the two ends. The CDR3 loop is CASSLRDTYEQYF. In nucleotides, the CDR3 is TGCGCCAGCAGCTTGAGGGACACCTACGAGCAGTACTTC.

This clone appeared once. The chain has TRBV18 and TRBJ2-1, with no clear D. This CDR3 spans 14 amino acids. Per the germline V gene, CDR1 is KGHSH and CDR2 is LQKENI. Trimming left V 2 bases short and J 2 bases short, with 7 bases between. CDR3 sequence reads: CASSPSHTYNEQFF. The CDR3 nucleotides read TGTGCCAGCTCACCATCTCACACCTACAATGAGCAGTTCTTC.

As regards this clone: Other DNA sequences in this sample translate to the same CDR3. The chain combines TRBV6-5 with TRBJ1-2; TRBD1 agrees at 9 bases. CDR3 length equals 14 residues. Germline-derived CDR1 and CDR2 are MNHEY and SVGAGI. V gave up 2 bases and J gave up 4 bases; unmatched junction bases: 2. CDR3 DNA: TGTGCCAGCAGTTACCTGACAGGGGGCTATGGCTACACCTTC. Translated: CASSYLTGGYGYTF.